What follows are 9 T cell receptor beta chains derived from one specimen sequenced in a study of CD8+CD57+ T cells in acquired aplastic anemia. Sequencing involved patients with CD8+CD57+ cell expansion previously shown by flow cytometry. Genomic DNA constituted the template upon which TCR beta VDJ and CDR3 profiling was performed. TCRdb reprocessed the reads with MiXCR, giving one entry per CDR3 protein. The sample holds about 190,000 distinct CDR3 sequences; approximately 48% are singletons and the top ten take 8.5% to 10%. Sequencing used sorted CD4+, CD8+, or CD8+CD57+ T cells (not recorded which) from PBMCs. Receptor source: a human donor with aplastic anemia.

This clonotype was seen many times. The CDR3 nucleotides are TGTGCCAGCAGCGTAGGACCGGCGGGGCTAGCCAAAAACATTCAGTACTTC. This sequence encodes CASSVGPAGLAKNIQYF. This sequence joins TRBV9 and TRBJ2-4; the D gene is possibly TRBD2 (6 bases). Germline values: CDR1 SGDLS, CDR2 YYNGEE. The CDR3 loop spans 17 amino acids. V lost 0 bases to trimming and J lost 0 bases, with 13 bases between them.

The CDR3 is CASSQETNYGYTF. The DNA for the CDR3 is TGTGCCAGCAGCCAGGAGACTAACTATGGCTACACCTTC. The chain is built from TRBV7-3 and TRBJ1-2, with D unclear. Trimming cost V 5 bases and J 0 bases, with 7 bases left between them. This CDR3 comprises 13 residues. CDR1 and CDR2 (germline): SGHTA, FQGTGA.

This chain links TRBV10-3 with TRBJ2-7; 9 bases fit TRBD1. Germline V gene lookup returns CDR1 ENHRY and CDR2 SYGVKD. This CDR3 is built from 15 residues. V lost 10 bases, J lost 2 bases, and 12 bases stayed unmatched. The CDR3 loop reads CASSSRTGVPYEQYF. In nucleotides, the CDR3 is TGTGCCAGCAGCTCAAGGACAGGGGTCCCCTACGAGCAGTACTTC.

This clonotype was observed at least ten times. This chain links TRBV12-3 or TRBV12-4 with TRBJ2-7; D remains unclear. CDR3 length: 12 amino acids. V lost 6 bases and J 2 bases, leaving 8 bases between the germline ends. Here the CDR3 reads CASSDGTYEQYF. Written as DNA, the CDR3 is TGTGCCAGCAGCGACGGCACCTACGAGCAGTACTTC.

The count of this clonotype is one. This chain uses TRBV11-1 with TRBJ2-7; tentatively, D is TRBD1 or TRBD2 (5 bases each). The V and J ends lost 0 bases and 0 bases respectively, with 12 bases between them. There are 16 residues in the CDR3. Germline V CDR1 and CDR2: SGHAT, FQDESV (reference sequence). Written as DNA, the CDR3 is TGTGCCAGCAGCTTAGCTGGCAGGGAGAGCTCCTACGAGCAGTACTTC. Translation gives CASSLAGRESSYEQYF.

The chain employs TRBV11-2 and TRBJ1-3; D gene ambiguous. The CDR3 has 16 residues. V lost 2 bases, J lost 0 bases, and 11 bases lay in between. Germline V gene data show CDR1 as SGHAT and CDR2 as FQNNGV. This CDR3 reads CASSLNSAGSGNTIYF. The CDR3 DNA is TGTGCCAGCAGCTTAAACTCCGCGGGCTCTGGAAACACCATATATTTT. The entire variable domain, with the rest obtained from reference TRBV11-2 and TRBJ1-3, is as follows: EAGVAQSPRYKIIEKRQSVAFWCNPISGHATLYWYQQILGQGPKLLIQFQNNGVVDDSQLPKDRFSAERLKGVDSTLKIQPAKLEDSAVYLCASSLNSAGSGNTIYFGEGSWLTVV.

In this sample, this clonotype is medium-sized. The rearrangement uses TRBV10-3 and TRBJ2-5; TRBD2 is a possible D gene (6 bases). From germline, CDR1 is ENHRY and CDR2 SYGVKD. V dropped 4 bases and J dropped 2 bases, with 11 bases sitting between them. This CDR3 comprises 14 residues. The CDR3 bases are TGTGCCATCAGTGTGAAACGGGGGCAAGAGACCCAGTACTTC. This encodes CAISVKRGQETQYF.

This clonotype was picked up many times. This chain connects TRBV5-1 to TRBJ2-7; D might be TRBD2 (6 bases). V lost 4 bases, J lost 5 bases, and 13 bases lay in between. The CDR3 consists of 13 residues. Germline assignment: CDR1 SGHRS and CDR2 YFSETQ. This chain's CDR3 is CASSRESGHEQYF. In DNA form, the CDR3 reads TGCGCCAGCAGCCGGGAGTCAGGGCACGAGCAGTACTTC. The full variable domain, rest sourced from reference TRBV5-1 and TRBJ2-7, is KAGVTQTPRYLIKTRGQQVTLSCSPISGHRSVSWYQQTPGQGLQFLFEYFSETQRNKGNFPGRFSGRQFSNSRSEMNVSTLELGDSALYLCASSRESGHEQYFGPGTRLTVT.

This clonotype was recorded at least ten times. For the CDR3, the DNA is TGCAGTGCTAGAGATGGTCCCCGCGCCCTGAACTCTGGAAACACCATATATTTT. Translation: CSARDGPRALNSGNTIYF. The chain links TRBV20-1 to TRBJ1-3; D remains ambiguous. Looked up from germline, CDR1 is DFQATT and CDR2 is SNEGSKA (reference sequence). CDR3 size: 18 residues. Trimming stripped 0 bases from V and 0 bases from J, with 18 bases between.